This TCR beta chain was sequenced in a study of tumor T cells in aggressive B-cell lymphoma. The data were produced by immunoSEQ multiplex PCR, yet TCRdb's version contains in-frame clones alone and is incomplete. The sample includes approximately 7,300 clones, roughly four fifths seen only once; the top ten take under 5.5%. Trimming removed 4 bases from V and 4 bases from J; junction bases left unmatched: 5. The CDR3 has 13 residues. CDR1 is SGHNT and CDR2 is YYREEE in the germline V gene (reference sequence). The rearrangement links TRBV5-4 to TRBJ2-7; 7 bases fit TRBD1. Source material: tumor tissue. The TCR sequence derives from an adult with diffuse large B cell lymphoma. The CDR3 loop reads CASSGYRGYEQYF. The DNA of the CDR3 is TGTGCCAGCAGCGGATACAGGGGATACGAGCAGTACTTC.